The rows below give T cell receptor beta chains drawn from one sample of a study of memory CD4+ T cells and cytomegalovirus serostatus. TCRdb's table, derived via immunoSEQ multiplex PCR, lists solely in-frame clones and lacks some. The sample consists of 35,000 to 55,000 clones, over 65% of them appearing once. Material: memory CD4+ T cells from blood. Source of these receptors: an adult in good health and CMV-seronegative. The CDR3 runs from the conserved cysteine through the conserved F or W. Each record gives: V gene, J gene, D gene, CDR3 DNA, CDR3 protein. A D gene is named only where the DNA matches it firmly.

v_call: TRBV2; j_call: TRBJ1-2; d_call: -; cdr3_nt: TGTGCCAGCAGTGAAGTGGGGGGAGTTTCTGAAAGCTACACCTTC; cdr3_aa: CASSEVGGVSESYTF
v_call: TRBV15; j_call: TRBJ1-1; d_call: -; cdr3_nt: TGTGCCACCAGCAGGGTGGGTGGGCGGACTGAAGCTTTCTTT; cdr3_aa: CATSRVGGRTEAFF
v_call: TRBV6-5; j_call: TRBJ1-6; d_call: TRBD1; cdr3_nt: TGTGCCAGCAGTCTCAGGGGGCAAGGTTCACCCCTCCACTTT; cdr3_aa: CASSLRGQGSPLHF
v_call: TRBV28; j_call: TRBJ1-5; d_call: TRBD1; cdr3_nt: TGTGCCAGCAGTTCCCTGGGGACAGGGACGAATCAGCCCCAGCATTTT; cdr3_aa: CASSSLGTGTNQPQHF
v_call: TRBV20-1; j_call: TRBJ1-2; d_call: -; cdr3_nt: TGCAGTGCTACCGGGTATGGCTACACCTTC; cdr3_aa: CSATGYGYTF
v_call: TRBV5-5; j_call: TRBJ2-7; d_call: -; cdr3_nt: TGTGCCAGCAGCGATGGGGGCGCCCGCTCCTACGAGCAGTACTTC; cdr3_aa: CASSDGGARSYEQYF
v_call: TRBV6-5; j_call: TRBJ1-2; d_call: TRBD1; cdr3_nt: TGTGCCAGCAGTTCAGCGGACAGGAGGGGCTACACCTTC; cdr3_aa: CASSSADRRGYTF
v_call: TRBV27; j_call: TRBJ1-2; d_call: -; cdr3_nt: TGTGCCAGCAGTCCAACAGGGTCCTATGGCTACACCTTC; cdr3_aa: CASSPTGSYGYTF
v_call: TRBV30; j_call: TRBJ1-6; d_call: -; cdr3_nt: TGTGCCTGGAGTGTTTGGTATAATTCACCCCTCCACTTT; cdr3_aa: CAWSVWYNSPLHF
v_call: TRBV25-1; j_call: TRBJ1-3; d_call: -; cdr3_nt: TGTGCCAGCAGTGAACAGGGGTCTGGAAACACCATATATTTT; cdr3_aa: CASSEQGSGNTIYF
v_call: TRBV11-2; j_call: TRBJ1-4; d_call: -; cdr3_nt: TGTGCCAGCAGTCCGGCAGGATCAACTAATGAAAAACTGTTTTTT; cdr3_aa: CASSPAGSTNEKLFF
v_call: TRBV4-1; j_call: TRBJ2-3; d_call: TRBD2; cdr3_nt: TGCGCCAGCAGCCAAGGGCGAGGGGGTAGCGGGGGGACTAGCACAGATACGCAGTATTTT; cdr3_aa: CASSQGRGGSGGTSTDTQYF
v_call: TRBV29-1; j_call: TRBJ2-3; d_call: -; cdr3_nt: TGCAGCGCCACGTTCGGCGATACGCAGTATTTT; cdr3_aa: CSATFGDTQYF
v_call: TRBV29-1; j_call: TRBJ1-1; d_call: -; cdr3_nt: TGCAGCGGTAAAGGGGGATCAGAGGGCACTGAAGCTTTCTTT; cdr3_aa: CSGKGGSEGTEAFF
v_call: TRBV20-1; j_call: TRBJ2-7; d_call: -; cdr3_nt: TGCAGTGCCCAACGGGTCCACGAGCAGTACTTC; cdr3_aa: CSAQRVHEQYF
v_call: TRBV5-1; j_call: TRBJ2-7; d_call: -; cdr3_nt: TGCGCCAGCAGCCCGGGGAATTCCTACGAGCAGTACTTC; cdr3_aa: CASSPGNSYEQYF
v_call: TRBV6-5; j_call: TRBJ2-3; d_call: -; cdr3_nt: TGTGCCAGCGCAAAACTTCGGGACACCACAGATACGCAGTATTTT; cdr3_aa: CASAKLRDTTDTQYF
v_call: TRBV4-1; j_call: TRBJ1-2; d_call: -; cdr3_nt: TGCGCCAGCAGCCCCCTTAACAGACCCGACTATGGCTACACCTTC; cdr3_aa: CASSPLNRPDYGYTF
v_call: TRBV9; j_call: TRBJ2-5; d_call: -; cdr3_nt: TGTGCCAGCAGCCTTATGAACGGTAGGCAAGAGACCCAGTACTTC; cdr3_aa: CASSLMNGRQETQYF
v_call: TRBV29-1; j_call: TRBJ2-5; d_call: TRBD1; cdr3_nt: TGCAGCGTGAAACAGACAGGGCGGGAGACCCAGTACTTC; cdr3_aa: CSVKQTGRETQYF
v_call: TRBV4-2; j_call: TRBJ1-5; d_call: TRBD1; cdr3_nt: TGTGCCAGCAGCCAAGCGCAGGGGGTCCAGCCCCAGCATTTT; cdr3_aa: CASSQAQGVQPQHF